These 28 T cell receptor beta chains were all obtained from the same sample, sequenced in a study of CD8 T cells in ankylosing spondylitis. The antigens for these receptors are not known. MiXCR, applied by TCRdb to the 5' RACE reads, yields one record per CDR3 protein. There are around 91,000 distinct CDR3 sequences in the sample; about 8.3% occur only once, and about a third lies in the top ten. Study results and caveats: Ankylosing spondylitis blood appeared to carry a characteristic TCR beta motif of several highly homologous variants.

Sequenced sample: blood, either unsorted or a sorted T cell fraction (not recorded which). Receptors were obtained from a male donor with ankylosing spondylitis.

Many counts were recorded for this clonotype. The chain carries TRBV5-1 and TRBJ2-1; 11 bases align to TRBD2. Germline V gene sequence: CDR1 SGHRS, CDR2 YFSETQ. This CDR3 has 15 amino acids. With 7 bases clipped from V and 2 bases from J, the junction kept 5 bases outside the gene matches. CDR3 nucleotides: TGCGCCAGCGCTCTAGCGGGAGGTACCTACAATGAGCAGTTCTTC. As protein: CASALAGGTYNEQFF.

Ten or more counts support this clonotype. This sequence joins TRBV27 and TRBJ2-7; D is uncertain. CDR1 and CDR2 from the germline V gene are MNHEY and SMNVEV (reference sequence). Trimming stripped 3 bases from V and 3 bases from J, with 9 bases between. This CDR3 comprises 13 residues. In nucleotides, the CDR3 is TGTGCCAGCAGTTTTGTAGGGCGCTACGAGCAGTACTTC. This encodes CASSFVGRYEQYF.

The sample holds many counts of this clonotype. In DNA form, the CDR3 reads TGTGCCAGCAGTTTTGGAGCGGCTAGCACAGATACGCAGTATTTT. Translation: CASSFGAASTDTQYF. V usage is TRBV12-3 or TRBV12-4 and J usage is TRBJ2-3; TRBD2 might be the D (5 bases). The germline V and J ends were trimmed by 3 bases and 0 bases, with 10 bases remaining between them. The CDR3 loop spans 15 amino acids.

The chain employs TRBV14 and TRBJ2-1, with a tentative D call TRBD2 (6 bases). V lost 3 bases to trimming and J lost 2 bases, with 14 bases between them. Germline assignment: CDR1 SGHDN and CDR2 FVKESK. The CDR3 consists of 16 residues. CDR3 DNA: TGTGCCAGCAGCCAGATCCTTAGCGGTGCCTACAATGAGCAGTTCTTC. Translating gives CASSQILSGAYNEQFF.

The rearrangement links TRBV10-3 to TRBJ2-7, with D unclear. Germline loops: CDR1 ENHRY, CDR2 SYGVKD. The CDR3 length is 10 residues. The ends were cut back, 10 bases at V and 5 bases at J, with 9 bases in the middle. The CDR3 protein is CATYEHEQYF. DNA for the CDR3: TGTGCCACCTACGAGCACGAGCAGTACTTC.

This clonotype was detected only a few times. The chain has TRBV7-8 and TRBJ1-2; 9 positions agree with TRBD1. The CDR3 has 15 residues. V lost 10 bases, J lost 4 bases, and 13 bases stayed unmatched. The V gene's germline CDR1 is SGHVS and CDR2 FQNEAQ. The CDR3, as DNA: TGTGCCACCCTACAGGGGGCGCTCCCCCTCTATGGCTACACCTTC. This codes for CATLQGALPLYGYTF. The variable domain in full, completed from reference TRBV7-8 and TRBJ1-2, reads GAGVSQSPRYKVAKRGQDVALRCDPISGHVSLFWYQQALGQGPEFLTYFQNEAQLDKSGLPSDRFFAERPEGSVSTLKIQRTQQEDSAVYLCATLQGALPLYGYTFGSGTRLTVV.

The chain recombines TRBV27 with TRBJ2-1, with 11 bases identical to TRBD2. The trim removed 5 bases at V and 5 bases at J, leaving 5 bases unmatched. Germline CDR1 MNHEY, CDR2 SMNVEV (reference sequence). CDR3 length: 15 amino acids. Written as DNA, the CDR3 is TGTGCCAGCAGTATAACACTAGCGGGAGACAATGAGCAGTTCTTC. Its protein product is CASSITLAGDNEQFF.

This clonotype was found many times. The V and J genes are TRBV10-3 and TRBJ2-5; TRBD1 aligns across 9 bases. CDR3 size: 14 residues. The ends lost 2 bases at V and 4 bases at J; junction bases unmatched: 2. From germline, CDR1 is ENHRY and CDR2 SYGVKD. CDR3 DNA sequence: TGTGCCATCAGTGAGACGGACAGGGGAGAGACCCAGTACTTC. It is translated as CAISETDRGETQYF.

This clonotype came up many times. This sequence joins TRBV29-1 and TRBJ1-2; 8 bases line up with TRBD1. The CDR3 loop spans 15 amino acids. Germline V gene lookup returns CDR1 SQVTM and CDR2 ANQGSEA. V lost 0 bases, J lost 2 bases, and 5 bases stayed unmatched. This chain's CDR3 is CSVEEDREGNYGYTF. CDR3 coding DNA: TGCAGCGTTGAAGAGGACAGGGAGGGGAACTATGGCTACACCTTC.

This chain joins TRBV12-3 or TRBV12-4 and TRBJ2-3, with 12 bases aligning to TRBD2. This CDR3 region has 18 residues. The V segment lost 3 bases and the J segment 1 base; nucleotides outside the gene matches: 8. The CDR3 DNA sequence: TGTGCCAGCAGTTTCTTCCTAGCGGGAGGGTCTCGCACAGATACGCAGTATTTT. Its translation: CASSFFLAGGSRTDTQYF.

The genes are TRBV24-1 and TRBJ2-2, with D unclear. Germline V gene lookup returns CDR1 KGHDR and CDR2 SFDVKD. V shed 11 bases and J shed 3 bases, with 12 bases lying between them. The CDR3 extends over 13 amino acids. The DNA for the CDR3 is TGTGCCATCAGATCCTGGGACACCGGGGAGCTGTTTTTT. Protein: CAIRSWDTGELFF.

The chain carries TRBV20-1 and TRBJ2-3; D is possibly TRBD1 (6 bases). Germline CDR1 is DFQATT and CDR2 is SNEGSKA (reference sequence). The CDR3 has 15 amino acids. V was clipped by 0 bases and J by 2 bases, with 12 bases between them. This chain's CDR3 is CSAREGTRTTDTQYF. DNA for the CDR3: TGCAGTGCTAGAGAGGGGACAAGGACCACAGATACGCAGTATTTT.

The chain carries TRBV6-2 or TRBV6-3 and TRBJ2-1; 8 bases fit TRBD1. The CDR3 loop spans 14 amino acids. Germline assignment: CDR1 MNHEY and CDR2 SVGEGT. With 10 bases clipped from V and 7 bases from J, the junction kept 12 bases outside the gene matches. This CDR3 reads CAISPGRGRNEQFF. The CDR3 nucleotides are TGTGCCATCTCACCTGGCAGGGGGCGGAATGAGCAGTTCTTC.

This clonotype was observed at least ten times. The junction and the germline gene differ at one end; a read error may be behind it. As DNA, the CDR3 is TGTGCTAGCAGCCATGGGACAGCCGCAAACACCATATATTTT. It yields the protein CASSHGTAANTIYF. The chain employs TRBV7-9 and TRBJ1-3, with 7 bases matching TRBD1. This CDR3 region has 14 residues. In germline, CDR1 is SEHNR, CDR2 FQNEAQ (reference sequence). The complete variable domain, with remaining parts taken from reference TRBV7-9 and TRBJ1-3, reads DTGVSQNPRHKITKRGQNVTFRCDPISEHNRLYWYRQTLGQGPEFLTYFQNEAQLEKSRLLSDRFSAERPKGSFSTLEIQRTEQGDSAMYLCASSHGTAANTIYFGEGSWLTVV.

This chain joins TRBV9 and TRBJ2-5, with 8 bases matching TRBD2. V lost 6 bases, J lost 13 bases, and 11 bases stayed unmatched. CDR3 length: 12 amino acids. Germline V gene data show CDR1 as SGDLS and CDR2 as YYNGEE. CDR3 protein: CASNSGSGRSYF. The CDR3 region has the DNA TGTGCCAGCAACTCGGGGAGCGGGAGATCGTACTTC.

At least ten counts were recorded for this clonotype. CDR3 loop: CSARRLSYNEQFF. The CDR3 DNA follows: TGCAGTGCTAGAAGGCTGTCCTACAATGAGCAGTTCTTC. The chain links TRBV20-1 to TRBJ2-1; D is unclear. The CDR3 consists of 13 residues. V was clipped by 2 bases and J by 1 base, with 6 bases between them. Germline V gene lookup returns CDR1 DFQATT and CDR2 SNEGSKA (reference sequence).

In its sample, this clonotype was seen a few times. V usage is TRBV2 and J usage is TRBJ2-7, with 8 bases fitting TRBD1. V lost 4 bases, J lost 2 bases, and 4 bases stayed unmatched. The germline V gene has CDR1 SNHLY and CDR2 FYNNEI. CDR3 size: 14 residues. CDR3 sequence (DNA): TGTGCCAGCAGTGGTCCAGGGGGCCCCTACGAGCAGTACGTC. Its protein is CASSGPGGPYEQYV.

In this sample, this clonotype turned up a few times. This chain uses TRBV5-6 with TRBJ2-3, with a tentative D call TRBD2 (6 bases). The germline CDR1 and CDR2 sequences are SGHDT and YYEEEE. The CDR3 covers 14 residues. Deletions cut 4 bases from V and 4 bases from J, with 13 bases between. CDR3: CASSKEGRADTQYF. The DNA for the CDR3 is TGTGCCAGCAGCAAGGAGGGCCGGGCAGATACGCAGTATTTT.

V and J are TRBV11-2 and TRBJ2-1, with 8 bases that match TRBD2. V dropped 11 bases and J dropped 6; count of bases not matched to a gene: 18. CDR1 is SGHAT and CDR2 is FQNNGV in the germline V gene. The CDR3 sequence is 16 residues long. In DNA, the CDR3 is TGTGCCTCAAAGGGACTAGTCCCACCCCTGTTCAATGAGCAGTTCTTC. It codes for CASKGLVPPLFNEQFF.

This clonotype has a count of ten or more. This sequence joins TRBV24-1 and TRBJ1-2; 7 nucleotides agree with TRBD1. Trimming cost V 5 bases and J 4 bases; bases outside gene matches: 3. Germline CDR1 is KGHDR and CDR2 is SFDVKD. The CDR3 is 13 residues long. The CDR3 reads CATSGDSTYGYTF. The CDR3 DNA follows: TGTGCCACCAGTGGGGACAGTACCTATGGCTACACCTTC.

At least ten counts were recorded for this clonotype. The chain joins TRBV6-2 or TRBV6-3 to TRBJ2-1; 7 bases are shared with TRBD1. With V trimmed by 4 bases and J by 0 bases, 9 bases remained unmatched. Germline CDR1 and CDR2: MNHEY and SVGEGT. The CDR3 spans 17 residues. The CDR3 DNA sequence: TGTGCCAGCAGTTCCATCGGGACAGCGAGCTCCTACAATGAGCAGTTCTTC. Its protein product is CASSSIGTASSYNEQFF.

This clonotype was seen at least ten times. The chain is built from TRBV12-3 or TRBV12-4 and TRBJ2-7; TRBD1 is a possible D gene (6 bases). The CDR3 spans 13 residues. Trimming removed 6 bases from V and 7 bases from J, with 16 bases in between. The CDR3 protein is CASSWQGRGEQYV. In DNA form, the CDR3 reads TGTGCCAGCAGCTGGCAGGGGCGCGGGGAGCAGTACGTC.

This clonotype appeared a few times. CDR3 loop: CSARSDNEETQYF. In nucleotides, the CDR3 is TGCAGTGCTAGAAGTGACAACGAAGAGACCCAGTACTTC. The chain links TRBV20-1 to TRBJ2-5; D gene unclear. Germline assignment: CDR1 DFQATT and CDR2 SNEGSKA (reference sequence). This CDR3 has 13 residues. Trimming stripped 2 bases from V and 3 bases from J, with 10 bases between.

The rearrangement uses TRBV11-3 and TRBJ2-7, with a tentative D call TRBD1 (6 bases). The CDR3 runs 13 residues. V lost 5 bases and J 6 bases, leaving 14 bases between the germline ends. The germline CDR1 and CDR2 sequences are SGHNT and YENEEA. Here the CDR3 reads CASSPQGALEQYF. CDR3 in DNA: TGTGCCAGCAGCCCACAGGGAGCCCTCGAGCAGTACTTC.

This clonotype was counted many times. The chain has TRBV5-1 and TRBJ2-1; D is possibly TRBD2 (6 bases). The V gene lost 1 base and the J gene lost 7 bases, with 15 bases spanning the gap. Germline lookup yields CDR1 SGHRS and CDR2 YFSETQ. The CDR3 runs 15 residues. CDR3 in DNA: TGCGCCAGCAGCTTGCACGGGAGTCGGGAGAATGAGCAGTTCTTC. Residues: CASSLHGSRENEQFF.

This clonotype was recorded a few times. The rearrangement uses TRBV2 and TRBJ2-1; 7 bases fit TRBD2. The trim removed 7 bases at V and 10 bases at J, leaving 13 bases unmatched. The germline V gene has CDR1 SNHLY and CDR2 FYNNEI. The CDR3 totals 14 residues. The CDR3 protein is CASTPGRVGYEQFF. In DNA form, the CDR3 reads TGTGCCAGCACCCCAGGGAGGGTGGGATACGAGCAGTTCTTC.

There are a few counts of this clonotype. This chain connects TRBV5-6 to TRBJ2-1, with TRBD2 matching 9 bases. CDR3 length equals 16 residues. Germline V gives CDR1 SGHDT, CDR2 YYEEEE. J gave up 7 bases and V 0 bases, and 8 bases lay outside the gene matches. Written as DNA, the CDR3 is TGTGCCAGCAGCTTGGCGCTTGCGGGAGGGATAAATGAGCAGTTCTTC. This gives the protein CASSLALAGGINEQFF. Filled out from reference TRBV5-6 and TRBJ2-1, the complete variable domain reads DAGVTQSPTHLIKTRGQQVTLRCSPKSGHDTVSWYQQALGQGPQFIFQYYEEEERQRGNFPDRFSGHQFPNYSSELNVNALLLGDSALYLCASSLALAGGINEQFFGPGTRLTVL.

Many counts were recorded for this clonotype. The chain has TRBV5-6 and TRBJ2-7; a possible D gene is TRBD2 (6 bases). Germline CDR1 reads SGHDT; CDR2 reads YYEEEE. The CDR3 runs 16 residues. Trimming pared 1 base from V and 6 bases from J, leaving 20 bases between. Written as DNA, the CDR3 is TGTGCCAGCAGCTTGCTAGGCGGCCTCGGAGGGTTCGAGCAGTACTTC. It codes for CASSLLGGLGGFEQYF.